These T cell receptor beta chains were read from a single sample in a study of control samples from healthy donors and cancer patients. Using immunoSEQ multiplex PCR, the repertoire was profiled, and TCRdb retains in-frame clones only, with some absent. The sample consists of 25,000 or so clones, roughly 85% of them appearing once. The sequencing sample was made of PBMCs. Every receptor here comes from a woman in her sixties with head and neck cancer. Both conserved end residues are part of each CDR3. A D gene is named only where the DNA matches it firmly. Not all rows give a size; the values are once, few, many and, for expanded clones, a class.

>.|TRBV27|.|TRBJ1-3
TGTGCCAGCAGACCTCTCGGAGATGGTGGAAACACCATATATTTT
CASRPLGDGGNTIYF
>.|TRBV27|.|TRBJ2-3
TGTGCCAGCAGTTTATTTGTGAGGACTCCCTTCGTCGCAGATACGCAGTATTTT
CASSLFVRTPFVADTQYF
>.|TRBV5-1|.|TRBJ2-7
TGCGCCAGCAGCTTGGATCAAGGGTCCTACGAGCAGTACTTC
CASSLDQGSYEQYF
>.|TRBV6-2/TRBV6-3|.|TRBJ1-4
TGTGCCAGCAGCTTCGGACGAGGGGCCGCGGACATTGCAACTAATGAAAAACTGTTTTTT
CASSFGRGAADIATNEKLFF
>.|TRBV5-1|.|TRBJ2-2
TGCGCCAGCAGCCCCGATGGGGTAAGGATCACCGGGGAGCTGTTTTTT
CASSPDGVRITGELFF
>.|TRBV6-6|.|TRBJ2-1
TGTGCCAGCCGCCCCAGCTCCTACAATGAGCAGTTCTTC
CASRPSSYNEQFF
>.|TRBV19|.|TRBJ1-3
TGTGCCAGTAGTATAGCCGGCGGGGGAAACACCATATATTTT
CASSIAGGGNTIYF
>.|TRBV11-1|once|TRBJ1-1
TGTGCCAGCAGCTTTGGGGGTAACACTGAAGCTTTCTTT
CASSFGGNTEAFF
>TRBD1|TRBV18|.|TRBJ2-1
TGTGCCAGCTCACCCGGGACAGGGGGCTACAATGAGCAGTTCTTC
CASSPGTGGYNEQFF
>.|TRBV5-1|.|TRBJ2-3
TGCGCCAGCAGCTGGAACGGGGTGGGGAGGACAGATACGCAGTATTTT
CASSWNGVGRTDTQYF
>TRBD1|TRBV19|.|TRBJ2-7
TGTGCCAGTACCGACAGGGGCCGCTACGAGCAGTACTTC
CASTDRGRYEQYF
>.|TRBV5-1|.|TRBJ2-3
TGCGCCAGCAGCTTAGAAACAGGGCAAAGCACAGATACGCAGTATTTT
CASSLETGQSTDTQYF
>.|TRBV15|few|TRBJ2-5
TGTGCCACCAGCAGAGATCCAGGGGCCCAAGAGACCCAGTACTTC
CATSRDPGAQETQYF
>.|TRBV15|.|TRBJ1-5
TGTGCCACCGGAGTACAGGGCAATCAGCCCCAGCATTTT
CATGVQGNQPQHF
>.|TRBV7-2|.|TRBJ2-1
TGTGCCAGCAGCCCCCGGGAATACCCGATTGAGCAGTTCTTC
CASSPREYPIEQFF
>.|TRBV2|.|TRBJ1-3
TGTGCCAGCCAGGGGCAACCCCTGGACTCTGGAAACACCATATATTTT
CASQGQPLDSGNTIYF
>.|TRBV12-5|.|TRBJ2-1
TGTGCTAGTGGTCCCTGGACTGAACAGTTCTTC
CASGPWTEQFF
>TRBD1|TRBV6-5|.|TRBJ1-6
TGTGCCACGGACAGGTCCCAAAATTCACCCCTCCACTTT
CATDRSQNSPLHF
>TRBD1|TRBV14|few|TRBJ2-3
TGTGCCAGCAGCCGAGACAGGGCCACAGATACGCAGTATTTT
CASSRDRATDTQYF
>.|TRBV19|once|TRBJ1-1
TGTGCCACCACACGAGGGGGGGGAGTAGGCACTGAAGCTTTCTTT
CATTRGGGVGTEAFF
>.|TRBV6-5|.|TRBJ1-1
TGTGCCAGCAGTTATTCAGCCCGCTTCGACACTGAAGCTTTCTTT
CASSYSARFDTEAFF
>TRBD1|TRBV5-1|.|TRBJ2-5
TGCGCCAGCAGCCAGGGGGCGAGGGAGACCCAGTACTTC
CASSQGARETQYF
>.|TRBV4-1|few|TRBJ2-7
TGCGCCAGCAGCCAACTGCCCAGGGACTCCTACGAGCAGTACTTC
CASSQLPRDSYEQYF
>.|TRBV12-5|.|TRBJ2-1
TGTGCTAGTGGCTCGAGCGGAGTGATTTTGGATGAGCAGTTCTTC
CASGSSGVILDEQFF
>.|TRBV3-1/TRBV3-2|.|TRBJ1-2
TGTGCCAGCAGCCAAGGGCAGGTCTATGGCTACACCTTC
CASSQGQVYGYTF
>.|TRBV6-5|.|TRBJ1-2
TGTGCCAGCAGTTACTCGGGGAGAGGCTATGGCTACACCTTC
CASSYSGRGYGYTF
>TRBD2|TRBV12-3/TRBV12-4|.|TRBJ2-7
TGTGCCAGCAGGACTAGCGGGACCTACGAGCAGTACTTC
CASRTSGTYEQYF
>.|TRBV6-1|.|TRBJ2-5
TGTGCCAGCAGTGAAGTCTTCCAAGAGACCCAGTACTTC
CASSEVFQETQYF
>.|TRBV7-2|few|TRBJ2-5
TGTGCCAGCACCTCATGGGGGATGCAGACCCAGTACTTC
CASTSWGMQTQYF
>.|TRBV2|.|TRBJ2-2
TGTGCCAGCAGTACGGGGACGGACTCGAACACCGGGGAGCTGTTTTTT
CASSTGTDSNTGELFF
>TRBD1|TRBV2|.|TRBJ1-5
TGTGCCAGTAGGGACAGGGTAGAGCCCCAGCATTTT
CASRDRVEPQHF
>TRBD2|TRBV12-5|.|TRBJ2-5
TGTGCTAGTGGTTTGGGGCTAGCGGGGGGGTTAGAGACCCAGTACTTC
CASGLGLAGGLETQYF
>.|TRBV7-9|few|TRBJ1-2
TGTGCCAGCGGGCAGAACAGGGAAGGCTACACCTTC
CASGQNREGYTF
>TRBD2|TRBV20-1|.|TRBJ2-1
TGCAGTGCCAGTAGCGGGGGCGGCTACAATGAGCAGTTCTTC
CSASSGGGYNEQFF
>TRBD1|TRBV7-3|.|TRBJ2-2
TGTGCCAGCAGCGCGGGACAGGCGGGCACCGGGGAGCTGTTTTTT
CASSAGQAGTGELFF
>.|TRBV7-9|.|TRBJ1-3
TGTGCCAGCAGCTTAACGTCCTCTGGAAACACCATATATTTT
CASSLTSSGNTIYF
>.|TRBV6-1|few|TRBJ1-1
TGTGCCAGCAGTGAAGCCCCCGGTGGGACTGAAGCTTTCTTT
CASSEAPGGTEAFF
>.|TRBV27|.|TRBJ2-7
TGTGCCAGCAGGTCATCCGTGGGGGCTGACTACTACGAGCAGTACTTC
CASRSSVGADYYEQYF
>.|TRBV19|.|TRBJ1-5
TGTGCCAGTACCGAGGACAGCATCAATCAGCCCCAGCATTTT
CASTEDSINQPQHF
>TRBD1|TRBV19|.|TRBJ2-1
TGTGCCAGTAGGCGGGACAGGGAGCAGTTCTTC
CASRRDREQFF
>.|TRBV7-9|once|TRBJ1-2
TGTGCCAGTAGTGAGCCTCGTTTAGGCGGCTACACCTTC
CASSEPRLGGYTF
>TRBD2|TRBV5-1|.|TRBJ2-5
TGCGCCAGCAGCCGAAGAGAGGGGCGGGGGGCCCAGTACTTC
CASSRREGRGAQYF
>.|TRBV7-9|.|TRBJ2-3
TGTGCCAGCAGCTGGAGGGCCTCGGGTCCAGATACGCAGTATTTT
CASSWRASGPDTQYF